The TCR beta chain under discussion was sequenced for a study of beta chain features in type 1 diabetes. Populations obtained by sorting all exceeded 95% purity. After removal of 4 bases from V and 0 bases from J, the junction contained 7 bases not matched to a gene. Germline-derived CDR1 and CDR2 are SGHRS and YFSETQ. The CDR3 has 17 residues. Every bit of the isolated RNA underwent reverse transcription, so sequencing read expressed TCRB transcripts. The repertoire was sequenced with immunoSEQ multiplex PCR; TCRdb's copy has only in-frame clones and lacks some. The sample lists 250,000 to 350,000 clones, more than 9.5% occurring once.

The chain employs TRBV5-1 and TRBJ2-6, with TRBD2 matching 7 bases. The clonotype was recovered from a woman in her twenties or thirties in good health. Material for sequencing was naive CD4+ T cells from blood. The CDR3 nucleotides are TGCGCCAGCAGCCCCCGCGGGGGTAGCTCTGGGGCCAACGTCCTGACTTTC. It yields the protein CASSPRGGSSGANVLTF.